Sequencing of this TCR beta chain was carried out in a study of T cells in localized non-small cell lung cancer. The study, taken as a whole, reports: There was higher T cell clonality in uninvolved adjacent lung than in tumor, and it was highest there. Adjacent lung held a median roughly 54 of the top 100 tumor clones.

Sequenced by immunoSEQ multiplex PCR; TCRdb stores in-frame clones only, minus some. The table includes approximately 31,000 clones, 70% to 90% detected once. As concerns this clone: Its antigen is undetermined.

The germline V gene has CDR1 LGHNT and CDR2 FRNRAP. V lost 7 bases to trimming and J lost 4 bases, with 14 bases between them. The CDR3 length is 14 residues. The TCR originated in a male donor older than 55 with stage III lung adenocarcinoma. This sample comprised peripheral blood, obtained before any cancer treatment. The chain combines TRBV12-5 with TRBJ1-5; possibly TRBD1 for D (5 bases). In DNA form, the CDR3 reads TGTGCTAGTGCCGCGGGGACCCTTAATCAGCCCCAGCATTTT. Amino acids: CASAAGTLNQPQHF.